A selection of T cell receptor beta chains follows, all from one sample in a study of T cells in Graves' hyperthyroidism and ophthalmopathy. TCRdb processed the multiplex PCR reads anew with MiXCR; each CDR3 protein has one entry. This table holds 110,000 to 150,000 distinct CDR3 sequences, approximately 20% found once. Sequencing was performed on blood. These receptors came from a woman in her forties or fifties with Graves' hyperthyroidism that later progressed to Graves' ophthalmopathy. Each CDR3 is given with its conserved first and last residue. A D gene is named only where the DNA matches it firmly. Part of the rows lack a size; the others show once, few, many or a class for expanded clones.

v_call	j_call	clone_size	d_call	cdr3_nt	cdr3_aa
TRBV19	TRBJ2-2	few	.	TGTGCCAGTAGTTGGGTGGCCGGGGAGCTGTTTTTT	CASSWVAGELFF
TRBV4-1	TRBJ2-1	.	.	TGCGCCAGCAGCCAAGAGAAGGCAGGCTACAATGAGCAGTTCTTC	CASSQEKAGYNEQFF
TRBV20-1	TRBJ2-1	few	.	TGCAGTGCTCCTAGTGGGGGTAGCGGAAGAGAGCAGTTCTTC	CSAPSGGSGREQFF
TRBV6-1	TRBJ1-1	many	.	TGTGCCAGCAGTGACAGGGGAGGGTCTGAAGCTTTCTTT	CASSDRGGSEAFF
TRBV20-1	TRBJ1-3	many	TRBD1	TGCAGTGCACGTCGACAGGGATGGTCCACCATATATTTT	CSARRQGWSTIYF
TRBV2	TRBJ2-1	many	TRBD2	TGTGCCAGCAAGACACGGGAGGGGCACAATGAGCAGTTCTTC	CASKTREGHNEQFF
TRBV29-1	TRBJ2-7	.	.	TGCAGCGTCAGGACAGCGTACCCCAACGAGCAGTACTTC	CSVRTAYPNEQYF
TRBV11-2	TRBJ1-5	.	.	TGTGCCAGCAGCCCCCGGAGCCCGTATCAGCCCCAGCATTTT	CASSPRSPYQPQHF
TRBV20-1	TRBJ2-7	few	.	TGCAGTGTTGACAGCTCCTACGAGCAGTACTTC	CSVDSSYEQYF
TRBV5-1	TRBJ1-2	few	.	TGCGCCAGCAGCTTGGATCCGGCCGGCTATGGCTACACCTTC	CASSLDPAGYGYTF
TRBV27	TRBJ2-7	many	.	TGTGCCAGCAGCCCCATCGCGGGAACCTACGAGCAGTACTTC	CASSPIAGTYEQYF
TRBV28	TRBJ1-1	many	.	TGTGCCAGCAGATCCCCAGGGGACGGAGGCACTGAAGCTTTCTTT	CASRSPGDGGTEAFF
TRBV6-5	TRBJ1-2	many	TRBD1	TGTGCCAGCAGTTACTCGAATCCCTTACAGGGGATTGGGTATGGCTACACCTTC	CASSYSNPLQGIGYGYTF
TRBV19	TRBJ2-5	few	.	TGTGCCAGTAGTATATCAGGGGCGGATTTCGAGACCCAGTACTTC	CASSISGADFETQYF
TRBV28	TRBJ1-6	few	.	TGTGCCAGCAGTTCAACGGAATTATCACCCCTCCACTTT	CASSSTELSPLHF
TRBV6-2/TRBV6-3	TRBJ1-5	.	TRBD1	TGTGCCAGCAGCCCCCGACAGGGACAGCCCCAGCATTTT	CASSPRQGQPQHF
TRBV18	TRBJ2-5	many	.	TGTGCCAGCTCAGCTGGGACCCAAGAGGCGGGGTACTTC	CASSAGTQEAGYF
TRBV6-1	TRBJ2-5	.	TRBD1	TGTGCCATTCAACCGGGACAGGGCCCCGAGACCCAGTACTTC	CAIQPGQGPETQYF
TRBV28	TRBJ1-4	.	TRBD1	TGTGCCAGCAGTTTAACTCAGGGGGGGGGTGAAAAACTGTTTTTT	CASSLTQGGGEKLFF
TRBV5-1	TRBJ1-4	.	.	TGCGCCAGCAGCCCATCAACTAGACAAGAAGCTGAAAAACTGTTTTTT	CASSPSTRQEAEKLFF
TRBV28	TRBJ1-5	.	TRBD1	TGTGCCAGCAGTTTACCCTTGGCGCGACAGGGAATCCATAGCAATCAGCCCCAGCATTTT	CASSLPLARQGIHSNQPQHF
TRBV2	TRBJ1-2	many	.	TGTGCCAGCAGTGAATTGGATCCTAACTATGGCTACACCTTC	CASSELDPNYGYTF
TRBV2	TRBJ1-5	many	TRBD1	TGTGCCAGCAGCGCGACAGGGATGCGTCAGCCCCAGCATTTT	CASSATGMRQPQHF
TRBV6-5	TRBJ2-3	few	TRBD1	TGTGCCAGCAATTACAGGGGAAGCCCCACAGATACGCAGTATTTT	CASNYRGSPTDTQYF
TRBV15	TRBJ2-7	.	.	TGTGCCACCAGCGAAGGGTTAGTGGAGGAGCAGTACTTC	CATSEGLVEEQYF
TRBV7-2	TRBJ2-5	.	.	TGTGCCAGCACGCCCCGGGGAGAGACCCAGTACTTC	CASTPRGETQYF
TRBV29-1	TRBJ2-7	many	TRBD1	TGCAGCGTTGATCTAAGGGGGCAGGGTCCCTACGAGCAGTACTTC	CSVDLRGQGPYEQYF
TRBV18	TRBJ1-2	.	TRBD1	TGTGCCAGCTCACTTGGGACAGGGGTTGGCTACACCTTC	CASSLGTGVGYTF
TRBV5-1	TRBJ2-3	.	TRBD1	TGCGCCAGCAGCTTGCTTGGACAGGGCACAGATACGCAGTATTTT	CASSLLGQGTDTQYF
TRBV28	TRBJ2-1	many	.	TGTGCCAGCAGTCTTGGACATGAGCAGTTCTTC	CASSLGHEQFF
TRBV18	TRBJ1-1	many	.	TGTGCCAGCTCCTCTGGGGGGTTTTGGACTGAAGCTTTCTTT	CASSSGGFWTEAFF
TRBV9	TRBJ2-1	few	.	TGTGCCAGCAGCGCCCGGATAACTACTGGGAGCTCCTACAATGAGCAGTTCTTC	CASSARITTGSSYNEQFF
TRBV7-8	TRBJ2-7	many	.	TGTGCCAGCAGCTTACAAACCCAGGGGGGCGAGCAGTACTTC	CASSLQTQGGEQYF
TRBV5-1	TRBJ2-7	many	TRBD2	TGCGCCAGCAGCTTGGACGGGAGGTCCTACGAGCAGTACTTC	CASSLDGRSYEQYF
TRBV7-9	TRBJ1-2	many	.	TGTGCCAGCAGCCCCTCTTTATCAGGCAACTATGGCTACACCTTC	CASSPSLSGNYGYTF
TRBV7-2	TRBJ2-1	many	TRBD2	TGTGCCAGCAGCTTAGCGGGGGGGTACAATGAGCAGTTCTTC	CASSLAGGYNEQFF
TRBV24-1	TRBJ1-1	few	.	TGTGCCACCAGTCGACTCCTCCGGGGGACTGAAGCTTTCTTT	CATSRLLRGTEAFF
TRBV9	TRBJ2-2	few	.	TGTGCCAGCAGCCCCATCTCCGGGGAGCTGTTTTTT	CASSPISGELFF
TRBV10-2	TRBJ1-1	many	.	TGCGCCAGCAGGGGGGGGGGGAACACTGAAGCTTTCTTT	CASRGGGNTEAFF
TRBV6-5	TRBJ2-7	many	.	TGTGCCAGCAGTTACTCGATGGACAGTTACGAGCAGTACTTC	CASSYSMDSYEQYF
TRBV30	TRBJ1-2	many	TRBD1	TGTGCCTGGAGTGTACCTCGGACAGGGGACTATGGCTACACCTTC	CAWSVPRTGDYGYTF
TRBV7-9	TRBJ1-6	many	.	TGTGCCAGCAGCCTCCGGGATAATTCACCCCTCCACTTT	CASSLRDNSPLHF
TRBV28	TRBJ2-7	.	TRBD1	TGTGCCAGCAGTCGGACAGGAACTTACTCCTACGAGCAGTACTTC	CASSRTGTYSYEQYF
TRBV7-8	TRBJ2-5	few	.	TGTGCCAGCAGCTTAGTTGTGTCCCAAGAGACCCAGTACTTC	CASSLVVSQETQYF
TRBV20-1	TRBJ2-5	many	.	TGCAGTGCCCCGAGGTTGAGTACGGGAGAGGAGACCCAGTACTTC	CSAPRLSTGEETQYF
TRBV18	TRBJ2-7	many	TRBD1	TGTGCCAGCTCACCGCTCGGACAGGGTGGCAACGAGCAGTACTTC	CASSPLGQGGNEQYF
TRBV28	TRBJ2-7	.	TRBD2	TGTGCCAGCAGTTTTTCGGGACTAGCGGGAGCGGGTTCCTACGAGCAGTACTTC	CASSFSGLAGAGSYEQYF
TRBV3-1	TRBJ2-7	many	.	TGTGAAGAGGTAGCAGATCTCATTATCTACGAGCAGTACTTC	CEEVADLIIYEQYF
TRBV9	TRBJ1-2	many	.	TGTGCCAGCAGCTCACAGTACTATGGCTACACCTTC	CASSSQYYGYTF
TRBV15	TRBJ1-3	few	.	TGTGCCACCAGGACAGGCTCTGGAAACACCATATATTTT	CATRTGSGNTIYF
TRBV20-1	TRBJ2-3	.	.	TGCAGTGCTCTCCCCATCGTCGGTACGCAGTATTTT	CSALPIVGTQYF
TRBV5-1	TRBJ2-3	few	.	TGCGCCAGCACACTAACTAGCACAGATACGCAGTATTTT	CASTLTSTDTQYF
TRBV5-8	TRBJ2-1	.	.	TGTGCCAGCATCCAGAGGCGCGGAGGAAGCTCCTACAATGAGCAGTTCTTC	CASIQRRGGSSYNEQFF
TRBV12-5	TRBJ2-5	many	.	TGTGCTAGTGGTTTGGGTTCAGAGACCCAGTACTTC	CASGLGSETQYF
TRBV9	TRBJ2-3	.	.	TGTGCCAGCAGCGTAGGGGTGGGAACAGATACGCAGTATTTT	CASSVGVGTDTQYF